The 6 T cell receptor beta chains below were found in one sample sequenced in a study of T cell repertoires in cytomegalovirus infection. TCRdb independently ran MiXCR on the reads; one entry per CDR3 protein. The sample contains approximately 260,000 distinct CDR3 sequences, less than 25% of which appear only once. No antigen has been identified for these receptors. Specimen: cultured PBMCs, collected from culture after CMV antigen stimulation. The source of these receptors is a human donor in good health (CMV status not recorded). Some clones in this sample may be carry-over from other donors' samples.

J is TRBJ2-1 and V is TRBV10-3, with D unclear. Germline loops: CDR1 ENHRY, CDR2 SYGVKD. This CDR3 spans 14 amino acids. Trimming took 2 bases from V and 4 from J, leaving 9 bases between them. In nucleotides, the CDR3 is TGTGCCATCAGTGAGAGTTGGGGATACAATGAGCAGTTCTTC. This codes for CAISESWGYNEQFF.

The chain uses TRBV30 and TRBJ2-1, with TRBD2 identical over 10 bases. Germline V CDR1 and CDR2: GTSNPN, SVGIG (reference sequence). CDR3 length: 15 amino acids. V was pared by 4 bases and J by 7 bases, with 10 bases of the junction left unmatched. The CDR3 DNA follows: TGTGCCTGGACCCCGAGCGGGAGGGCGGGGAATGAGCAGTTCTTC. Its protein product is CAWTPSGRAGNEQFF.

This clonotype was observed a handful of times. The chain recombines TRBV14 with TRBJ1-1; 9 bases align to TRBD1. Germline assignment: CDR1 SGHDN and CDR2 FVKESK. The CDR3 runs 15 residues. J was trimmed by 4 bases and V by 4 bases; bases with no gene match: 7. The CDR3, as DNA: TGTGCCAGCAGCCCCGGGACAGGGAGGGCCACTGAAGCTTTCTTT. It translates to CASSPGTGRATEAFF. Filled out from reference TRBV14 and TRBJ1-1, the complete variable domain reads EAGVTQFPSHSVIEKGQTVTLRCDPISGHDNLYWYRRVMGKEIKFLLHFVKESKQDESGMPNNRFLAERTGGTYSTLKVQPAELEDSGVYFCASSPGTGRATEAFFGQGTRLTVV.

This clonotype showed up just a few times. The gene calls are TRBV7-3 and TRBJ2-1, with D perhaps matching TRBD2 (6 bases). This CDR3 is built from 18 residues. Germline V gene data show CDR1 as SGHTA and CDR2 as FQGTGA. Trimming cost V 2 bases and J 0 bases, with 17 bases left between them. Here the CDR3 reads CASSLAGPTFSSYNEQFF. The CDR3, as DNA: TGTGCCAGCAGCTTAGCGGGACCTACATTTAGCTCCTACAATGAGCAGTTCTTC.

The V and J genes are TRBV4-1 and TRBJ2-1, with a tentative D call TRBD2 (5 bases). CDR3 length equals 13 residues. Between the trimmed V and J ends, which lost 5 bases and 1 base, there was a span of 6 bases. Germline CDR1 and CDR2: MGHRA and YSYEKL. The CDR3 loop is CASSRESYNEQFF. The CDR3 DNA is TGCGCCAGCAGCAGGGAGTCCTACAATGAGCAGTTCTTC.

This clonotype turned up a few times. The V call is TRBV2, the J call TRBJ2-7; unclear D gene. CDR1 is SNHLY and CDR2 is FYNNEI in the germline V gene. This CDR3 has 15 amino acids. The V end was cut by 5 bases, the J end by 4 bases, with 18 bases between. The chain's CDR3 is CASSPSAPPGYEQYV. The CDR3 DNA is TGTGCCAGCAGTCCCAGCGCTCCTCCAGGATACGAGCAGTACGTC.